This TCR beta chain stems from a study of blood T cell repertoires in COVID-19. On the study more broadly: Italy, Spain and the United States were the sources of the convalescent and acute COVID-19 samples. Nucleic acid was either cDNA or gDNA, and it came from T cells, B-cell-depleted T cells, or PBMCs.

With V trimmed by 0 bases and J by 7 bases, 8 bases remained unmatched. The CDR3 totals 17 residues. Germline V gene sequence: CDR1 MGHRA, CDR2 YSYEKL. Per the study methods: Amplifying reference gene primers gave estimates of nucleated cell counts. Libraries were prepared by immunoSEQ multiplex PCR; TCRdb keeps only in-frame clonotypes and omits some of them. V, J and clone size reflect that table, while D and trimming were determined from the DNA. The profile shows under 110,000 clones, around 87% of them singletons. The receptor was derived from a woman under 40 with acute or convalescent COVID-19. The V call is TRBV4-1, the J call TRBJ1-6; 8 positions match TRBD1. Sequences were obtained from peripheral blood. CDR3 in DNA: TGCGCCAGCAGCCAAGATTCCCCAGGGGGCGCGAATTCACCCCTCCACTTT. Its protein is CASSQDSPGGANSPLHF.